These 16 T cell receptor beta chains were sequenced from one sample in a study of cytomegalovirus exposure and HLA in healthy donors. PCR employed 60 Vbeta and 13 Jbeta primers. Some clones are missing from TCRdb's copy, which holds only in-frame ones; the method was immunoSEQ multiplex PCR. The data contain fewer than 95,000 clones, roughly 73% of them singletons. Sequenced: PBMCs. The receptors were sampled from a woman in her thirties or forties in good health and CMV-seropositive.

V and J are TRBV6-1 and TRBJ2-6, with 8 bases identical to TRBD1. The CDR3 totals 16 residues. With V trimmed by 2 bases and J by 4 bases, 4 bases remained unmatched. CDR1 is MNHNS, CDR2 SASEGT, per germline. CDR3 coding DNA: TGTGCCAGCAGTGAACGGACAGGGTCCGGGGCCAACGTCCTGACTTTC. Protein product: CASSERTGSGANVLTF.

This clone occurred once. The gene calls are TRBV6-5 and TRBJ2-1; D is possibly TRBD2 (5 bases). Germline CDR1 MNHEY, CDR2 SVGAGI. CDR3 size: 13 residues. V lost 2 bases and J 4 bases, leaving 6 bases between the germline ends. The CDR3 is CASSYSGYNEQFF. In DNA, the CDR3 is TGTGCCAGCAGTTACAGCGGTTACAATGAGCAGTTCTTC.

The chain couples TRBV5-1 to TRBJ2-7, with TRBD2 as a possible D gene (6 bases). Between the trimmed V and J ends, which lost 0 bases and 4 bases, there was a span of 11 bases. Germline assignment: CDR1 SGHRS and CDR2 YFSETQ. The CDR3 consists of 14 residues. CDR3 loop: CASSLAGVFYEQYF. In DNA form, the CDR3 reads TGCGCCAGCAGCTTGGCGGGGGTTTTTTACGAGCAGTACTTC.

DNA for the CDR3: TGCGCCAGCAGCCTCGGACTAGCGGGCCTGACCTACGAGCAGTACTTC. Its translation: CASSLGLAGLTYEQYF. The chain couples TRBV5-1 to TRBJ2-7; TRBD2 matches at 11 bases. Looked up from germline, CDR1 is SGHRS and CDR2 is YFSETQ. The CDR3 spans 16 residues. With 4 bases clipped from V and 2 bases from J, the junction kept 8 bases outside the gene matches.

This sequence joins TRBV14 and TRBJ1-1; D is undetermined. This CDR3 spans 15 amino acids. In germline, CDR1 is SGHDN, CDR2 FVKESK. Trimming removed 0 bases from V and 1 base from J, with 9 bases in between. This CDR3 reads CASSQDSWPNTEAFF. The CDR3 DNA follows: TGTGCCAGCAGCCAAGATTCTTGGCCGAACACTGAAGCTTTCTTT.

The chain employs TRBV2 and TRBJ1-6; 10 nucleotides agree with TRBD1. Trimming removed 6 bases from V and 8 bases from J; junction bases left unmatched: 4. The CDR3 runs to 14 residues. Germline V CDR1 and CDR2: SNHLY, FYNNEI. The CDR3, as DNA: TGTGCCAGCAGCCGGGACAGGGGTTATTCACCCCTCCACTTT. This codes for CASSRDRGYSPLHF.

On this clone itself: One end of the junction does not line up with germline, which may come from a read error. The same CDR3 arises from other DNA sequences in this sample as well. The chain links TRBV30 to TRBJ1-1, with no clear D. Per germline, CDR1 GTSNPN and CDR2 SVGIG (reference sequence). The CDR3 has 11 residues. CDR3 sequence: CTCFFNTEAFF. The CDR3 bases are TGTACCTGTTTCTTTAACACTGAAGCTTTCTTT. The full variable domain, completed using reference TRBV30 and TRBJ1-1, is SQTIHQWPATLVQPVGSPLSLECTVEGTSNPNLYWYRQAAGRGLQLLFYSVGIGQISSEVPQNLSASRPQDRQFILSSKKLLLSDSGFYLCTCFFNTEAFFGQGTRLTVV.

This chain links TRBV9 with TRBJ1-6; a possible D gene is TRBD1 (5 bases). The CDR3 sequence is 15 residues long. Per the germline V gene, CDR1 is SGDLS and CDR2 is YYNGEE. V lost 0 bases, J lost 4 bases, and 8 bases lay in between. CDR3 protein: CASSVEGFYNSPLHF. In DNA, the CDR3 is TGTGCCAGCAGCGTAGAGGGGTTTTATAATTCACCCCTCCACTTT.

The V and J genes are TRBV5-1 and TRBJ2-5; D perhaps matches TRBD1 (6 bases). This CDR3 region has 10 residues. Trimming took 6 bases from V and 13 from J, leaving 13 bases between them. Germline V lookup: CDR1 SGHRS, CDR2 YFSETQ. The CDR3 bases are TGCGCCAGCACTGGGGACACAACGTACTTC. Protein: CASTGDTTYF.

This clone was detected only a few times. The rearrangement uses TRBV6-5 and TRBJ1-2; possibly TRBD1 for D (6 bases). Trimming took off 8 bases at V and 4 bases at J, with 11 bases between the two ends. The V gene's germline CDR1 is MNHEY and CDR2 SVGAGI. This CDR3 comprises 12 residues. CDR3 sequence (DNA): TGTGCCAGCTCGGCACAGGGCTATGGCTACACCTTC. Translated: CASSAQGYGYTF.

This chain connects TRBV28 to TRBJ2-7; 7 positions match TRBD2. Trimming cost V 2 bases and J 4 bases; bases outside gene matches: 11. The CDR3 has 16 amino acids. CDR1 and CDR2 (germline): MDHEN, SYDVKM. The CDR3 DNA sequence: TGTGCCAGCAGTTTACCTAGCGGACAACCTCGTTACGAGCAGTACTTC. Translating gives CASSLPSGQPRYEQYF.

V and J are TRBV18 and TRBJ1-1; a possible D gene is TRBD1 (5 bases). The CDR3 spans 14 residues. Deletions cut 2 bases from V and 0 bases from J, with 7 bases between. Germline lookup yields CDR1 KGHSH and CDR2 LQKENI. This chain's CDR3 is CASSPTQVNTEAFF. The CDR3, as DNA: TGTGCCAGCTCACCAACACAGGTGAACACTGAAGCTTTCTTT. Filled out from reference TRBV18 and TRBJ1-1, the complete variable domain reads NAGVMQNPRHLVRRRGQEARLRCSPMKGHSHVYWYRQLPEEGLKFMVYLQKENIIDESGMPKERFSAEFPKEGPSILRIQQVVRGDSAAYFCASSPTQVNTEAFFGQGTRLTVV.

The V and J genes are TRBV10-3 and TRBJ1-1, with D tentatively TRBD1 (5 bases). Germline lookup yields CDR1 ENHRY and CDR2 SYGVKD. The CDR3 has 14 residues. The V end lost 5 bases, the J end lost 1 base, and 11 bases lay between the germline ends. Here the CDR3 reads CAISQFTGNTEAFF. In DNA form, the CDR3 reads TGTGCCATCAGTCAATTTACAGGGAACACTGAAGCTTTCTTT.

Comments on this clone: Mismatch with germline at one junction end may stem from a read error. The rearrangement uses TRBV4-1 and TRBJ2-6, with 8 bases lining up with TRBD1. Germline V gives CDR1 MGHRA, CDR2 YSYEKL. The CDR3 is 16 residues long. Here the CDR3 DNA reads TGCGCCAGCAGGCAAGGACAGGGAACGTTAAACGGCGTCCTGACTTTC. It translates to CASRQGQGTLNGVLTF.

The V call is TRBV11-2, the J call TRBJ1-1; weak D call: TRBD1 (5 bases). V was clipped by 0 bases and J by 6 bases, with 8 bases between them. CDR1 SGHAT and CDR2 FQNNGV come from the germline V gene. CDR3 size: 13 residues. The CDR3 loop is CASSLDRAAEAFF. For the CDR3, the DNA is TGTGCCAGCAGCTTAGACAGGGCCGCTGAAGCTTTCTTT.

The chain has TRBV7-9 and TRBJ1-4; D unresolved. The ends were cut back, 10 bases at V and 7 bases at J, with 19 bases in the middle. Germline CDR1 is SEHNR and CDR2 is FQNEAQ (reference sequence). The CDR3 length is 14 residues. The CDR3 here is CATPHRDRREKLFF. The CDR3 coding sequence is TGTGCCACGCCTCACCGGGATAGGCGTGAAAAACTGTTTTTT.